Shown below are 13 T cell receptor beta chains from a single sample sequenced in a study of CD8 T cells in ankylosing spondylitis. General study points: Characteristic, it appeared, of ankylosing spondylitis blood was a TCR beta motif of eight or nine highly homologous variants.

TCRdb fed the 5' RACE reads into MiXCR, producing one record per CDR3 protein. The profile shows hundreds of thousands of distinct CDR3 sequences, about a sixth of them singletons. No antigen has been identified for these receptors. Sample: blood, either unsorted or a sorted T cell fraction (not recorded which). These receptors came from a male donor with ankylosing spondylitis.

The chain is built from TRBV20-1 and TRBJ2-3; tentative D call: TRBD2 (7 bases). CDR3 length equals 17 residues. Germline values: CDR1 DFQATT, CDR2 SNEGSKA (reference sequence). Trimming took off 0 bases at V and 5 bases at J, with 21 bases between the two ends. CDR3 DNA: TGCAGTGCTAGAGATTTAGGGGGGAGCGGGACGGTAGATACGCAGTATTTT. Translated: CSARDLGGSGTVDTQYF.

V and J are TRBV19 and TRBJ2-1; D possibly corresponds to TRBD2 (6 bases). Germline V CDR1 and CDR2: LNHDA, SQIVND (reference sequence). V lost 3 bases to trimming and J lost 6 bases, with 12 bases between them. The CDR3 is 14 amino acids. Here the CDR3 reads CASSMGGFGNEQFF. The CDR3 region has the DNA TGTGCCAGTAGTATGGGGGGATTCGGCAATGAGCAGTTCTTC. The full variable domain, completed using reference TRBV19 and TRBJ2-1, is DGGITQSPKYLFRKEGQNVTLSCEQNLNHDAMYWYRQDPGQGLRLIYYSQIVNDFQKGDIAEGYSVSREKKESFPLTVTSAQKNPTAFYLCASSMGGFGNEQFFGPGTRLTVL.

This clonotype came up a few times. The CDR3 loop reads CASSLGASGADYSNEQFF. The CDR3 DNA reads as TGCGCCAGCAGCTTGGGGGCTAGCGGGGCTGATTATAGCAATGAGCAGTTCTTC. The chain couples TRBV5-1 to TRBJ2-1; 9 bases agree with TRBD2. This CDR3 is 18 amino acids long. With V trimmed by 0 bases and J by 6 bases, 13 bases remained unmatched. The germline V gene has CDR1 SGHRS and CDR2 YFSETQ.

CDR3 bases: TGTGCCAGCAGCCAAGAAGGGGGGATCGAGCAGTACTTC. Protein product: CASSQEGGIEQYF. This chain links TRBV14 with TRBJ2-7; perhaps D is TRBD1 or TRBD2 (6 bases each). Germline V gene data show CDR1 as SGHDN and CDR2 as FVKESK. CDR3 length equals 13 residues. The V end was cut by 0 bases, the J end by 6 bases, with 9 bases between.

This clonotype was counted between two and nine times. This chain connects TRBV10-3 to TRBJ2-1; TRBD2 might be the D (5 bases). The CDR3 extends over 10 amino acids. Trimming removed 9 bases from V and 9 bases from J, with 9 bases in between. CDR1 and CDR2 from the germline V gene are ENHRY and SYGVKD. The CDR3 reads CAMPGCEQFF. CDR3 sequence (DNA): TGTGCCATGCCGGGGTGTGAGCAGTTCTTC.

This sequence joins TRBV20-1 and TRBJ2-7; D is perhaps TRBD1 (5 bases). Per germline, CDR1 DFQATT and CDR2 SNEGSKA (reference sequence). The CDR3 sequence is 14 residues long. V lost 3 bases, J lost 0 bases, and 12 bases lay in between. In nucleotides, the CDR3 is TGCAGTGCTAGGACCTGGGGCGGCTCCTACGAGCAGTACTTC. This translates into CSARTWGGSYEQYF.

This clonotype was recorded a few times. Here the CDR3 reads CASSEAPDRVETQYF. In DNA form, the CDR3 reads TGTGCCAGCAGTGAAGCGCCAGACAGGGTAGAGACCCAGTACTTC. The rearrangement uses TRBV2 and TRBJ2-5, with 7 nucleotides matching TRBD1. J gave up 4 bases and V 0 bases, and 5 bases lay outside the gene matches. The CDR3 is made up of 15 amino acids. Germline loops: CDR1 SNHLY, CDR2 FYNNEI.

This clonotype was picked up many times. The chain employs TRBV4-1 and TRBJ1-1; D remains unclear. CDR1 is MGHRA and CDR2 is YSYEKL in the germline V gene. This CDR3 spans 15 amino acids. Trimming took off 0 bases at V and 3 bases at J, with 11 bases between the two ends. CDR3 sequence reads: CASSQDQTLHTEAFF. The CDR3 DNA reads TGCGCCAGCAGCCAAGACCAGACATTACACACTGAAGCTTTCTTT.

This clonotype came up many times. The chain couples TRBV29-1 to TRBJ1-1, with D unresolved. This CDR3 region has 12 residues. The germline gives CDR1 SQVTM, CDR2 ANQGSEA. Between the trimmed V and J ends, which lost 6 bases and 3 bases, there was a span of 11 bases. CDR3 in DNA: TGCAGCGTCTGGGCGAGTTACACTGAAGCTTTCTTT. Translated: CSVWASYTEAFF.

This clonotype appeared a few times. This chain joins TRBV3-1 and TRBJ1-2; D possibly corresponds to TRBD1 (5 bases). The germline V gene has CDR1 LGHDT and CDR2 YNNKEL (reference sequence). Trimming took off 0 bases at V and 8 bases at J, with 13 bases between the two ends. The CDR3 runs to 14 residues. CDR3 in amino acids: CASSQDGATGGYTF. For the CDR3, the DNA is TGTGCCAGCAGCCAAGACGGGGCAACTGGCGGCTACACCTTC.

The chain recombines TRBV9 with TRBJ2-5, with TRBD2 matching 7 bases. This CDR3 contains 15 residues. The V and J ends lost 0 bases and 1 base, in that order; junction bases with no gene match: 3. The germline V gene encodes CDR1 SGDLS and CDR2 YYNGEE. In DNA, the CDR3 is TGTGCCAGCAGCGTAGGAGGCGGGGGCCAAGAGACCCAGTACTTC. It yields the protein CASSVGGGGQETQYF.

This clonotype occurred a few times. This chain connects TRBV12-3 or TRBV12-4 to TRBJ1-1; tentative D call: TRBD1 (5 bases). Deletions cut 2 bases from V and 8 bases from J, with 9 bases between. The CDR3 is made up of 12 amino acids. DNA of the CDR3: TGTGCCAGCAGTTTATCGGGGCCGGAAGCTTTCTTT. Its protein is CASSLSGPEAFF.

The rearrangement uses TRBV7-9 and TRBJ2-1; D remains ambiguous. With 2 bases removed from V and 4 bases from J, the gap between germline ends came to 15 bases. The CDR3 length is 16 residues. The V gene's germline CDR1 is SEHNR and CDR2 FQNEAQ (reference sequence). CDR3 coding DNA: TGTGCCAGCAGCTTAATCCAGGCGGCCCCATACAATGAGCAGTTCTTC. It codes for CASSLIQAAPYNEQFF.